One and the same sample provided the 10 T cell receptor beta chains below, sequenced in a study of blood T cells in healthy people across ages. Primed by a sample-barcoded 5' primer and a J-beta primer mix, a second PCR proceeded for about 6 to 11 cycles. TCRdb used MiXCR to reprocess the 5' RACE reads, holding one entry per CDR3 protein. The sample yields some 1 million distinct CDR3 sequences, 40% to 55% seen once. Sequencing used blood. These receptors originate from a woman aged 60 to 75 in good health.

At least ten counts were recorded for this clonotype. The chain combines TRBV15 with TRBJ2-1; tentative D call: TRBD1 (5 bases). Germline lookup yields CDR1 LNHNV and CDR2 YYDKDF (reference sequence). Trimming took off 1 base at V and 5 bases at J, with 21 bases between the two ends. This CDR3 has 18 amino acids. This CDR3 reads CATSRGNLGRRINNEQFF. The CDR3 DNA sequence: TGTGCCACCAGCAGAGGGAACTTGGGGCGCCGTATTAACAATGAGCAGTTCTTC.

The chain employs TRBV2 and TRBJ2-3, with TRBD2 as a possible D gene (6 bases). From germline, CDR1 is SNHLY and CDR2 FYNNEI. This CDR3 has 15 residues. V was trimmed by 6 bases and J by 3 bases, leaving 16 bases between them. CDR3 in DNA: TGTGCCAGCAGCCGAAGACTAGTATGGACAGATACGCAGTATTTT. Protein: CASSRRLVWTDTQYF.

The chain joins TRBV5-1 to TRBJ2-1; 9 nucleotides match TRBD1. From germline, CDR1 is SGHRS and CDR2 YFSETQ. Trimming cost V 3 bases and J 5 bases; bases outside gene matches: 6. This CDR3 has 15 amino acids. The CDR3 nucleotides are TGCGCCAGCAGCTCCGTGGGACAGGGAAACAATGAGCAGTTCTTC. It specifies CASSSVGQGNNEQFF.

In its sample, this clonotype was seen a few times. The chain joins TRBV2 to TRBJ1-1; 10 bases map to TRBD1. Per the germline V gene, CDR1 is SNHLY and CDR2 is FYNNEI. V lost 8 bases and J lost 5; bases outside the gene matches: 5. CDR3 size: 13 residues. The CDR3 spells CASGRDRGTEAFF. DNA of the CDR3: TGTGCCAGCGGCCGGGACAGGGGTACTGAAGCTTTCTTT.

This clonotype was seen only a few times. The chain carries TRBV18 and TRBJ2-7, with D possibly TRBD2 on 6 matching bases. The CDR3 is made up of 12 amino acids. The V gene lost 3 bases and the J gene lost 12 bases, with 15 bases spanning the gap. Germline V gene data show CDR1 as KGHSH and CDR2 as LQKENI. The CDR3 region has the DNA TGTGCCAGCTCACCTCGTTTGAGCGGGTGGTACTTC. The encoded protein is CASSPRLSGWYF.

This clonotype was observed at least ten times. V usage is TRBV5-1 and J usage is TRBJ2-1; D not certain. Per the germline V gene, CDR1 is SGHRS and CDR2 is YFSETQ. The CDR3 is made up of 15 amino acids. V shed 0 bases and J shed 6 bases, with 13 bases lying between them. Written as DNA, the CDR3 is TGCGCCAGCAGCTTGGCGACTGGAAAAGGCAATGAGCAGTTCTTC. As protein: CASSLATGKGNEQFF.

This rearrangement joins TRBV6-1 to TRBJ2-1; 12 bases align to TRBD1. The CDR3 totals 19 residues. Germline V CDR1 and CDR2: MNHNS, SASEGT. J lost 4 bases, V lost 5 bases, and 15 bases had no gene match. CDR3 protein: CASSKSRDRGQYSYNEQFF. CDR3 nucleotides: TGTGCCAGCAGTAAATCCCGGGACAGGGGGCAATATTCGTACAATGAGCAGTTCTTC.

In its sample, this clonotype was seen a few times. The chain is built from TRBV29-1 and TRBJ2-7; maybe TRBD1 (7 bases). The CDR3 covers 14 residues. Trimming took off 6 bases at V and 3 bases at J, with 18 bases between the two ends. The V gene's germline CDR1 is SQVTM and CDR2 ANQGSEA. Here the CDR3 reads CSVRGAGEFYEQYF. As DNA, the CDR3 is TGCAGCGTCAGGGGGGCAGGGGAATTCTACGAGCAGTACTTC.

This clonotype was detected only a few times. The chain recombines TRBV5-1 with TRBJ2-1; the D gene is possibly TRBD1 (6 bases). Germline V CDR1 and CDR2: SGHRS, YFSETQ. V lost 4 bases and J 6 bases, leaving 17 bases between the germline ends. CDR3 length: 15 amino acids. The CDR3 bases are TGCGCCAGCAGCCTGGACCAGGGGCCCTTCAATGAGCAGTTCTTC. This gives the protein CASSLDQGPFNEQFF.

The chain carries TRBV12-3 or TRBV12-4 and TRBJ2-5, with a possible D match to TRBD1 (6 bases). The CDR3 consists of 15 residues. Trimming removed 6 bases at V and 2 bases at J, with 16 bases between. The CDR3 region has the DNA TGTGCCAGCAGGGAGACTGGACAGACGCAAGAGACCCAGTACTTC. Translating it yields CASRETGQTQETQYF.